This T cell receptor beta chain stems from a study of blood T cell repertoires in COVID-19. Across the study: Sources were T cells, B-cell-depleted T cells, or PBMCs; the material itself was cDNA or gDNA.

The authors' processing: Amplification of reference gene primers provided the estimated nucleated cell counts. Assay: immunoSEQ multiplex PCR; the TCRdb copy retains only in-frame clones and omits some. Clone size and V and J calls were adopted from that table, with D and trimming inferred from the DNA. This repertoire shows about 380,000 clones, around 87% found once; its top ten account for 1.3%. Individuals drawn from under 30 US areas were roughly 18 to 95 years old. Two negative PCRs, clearance, or symptom resolution were required of recovered Cohort 3 donors. Looked up from germline, CDR1 is ENHRY and CDR2 is SYGVKD. CDR3 length equals 13 residues. V dropped 10 bases and J dropped 1; count of bases not matched to a gene: 3.

Sequencing used PBMCs or T cells enriched from blood (not recorded which). V is TRBV10-3 and J is TRBJ2-2; 7 bases are a match to TRBD1. The clonotype comes from a man younger than 40 who had recovered from COVID-19. CDR3 region: CATGTVNTGELFF. CDR3 in DNA: TGTGCCACCGGGACAGTGAACACCGGGGAGCTGTTTTTT.